What follows are 29 T cell receptor beta chains derived from one specimen sequenced in a study of T cell responses to AZD1222 COVID-19 vaccine. Generated by immunoSEQ multiplex PCR, the TCRdb table keeps only in-frame clones and is missing some. The sample records fewer than 100,000 clones, approximately 90% being singletons. The starting material was peripheral blood, obtained on day 0 of AZD1222 vaccination. These receptors were collected from an adult in good health.

This chain uses TRBV2 with TRBJ2-5; D gene ambiguous. CDR1 and CDR2 from the germline V gene are SNHLY and FYNNEI. The V end lost 7 bases, the J end lost 1 base, and 4 bases lay between the germline ends. The CDR3 consists of 11 residues. CDR3 sequence reads: CASTLQETQYF. DNA of the CDR3: TGTGCCAGCACCCTCCAAGAGACCCAGTACTTC.

This clone was recorded once. This chain connects TRBV19 to TRBJ1-1; D is unresolved. V was cut by 5 bases and J by 1 base, with 11 bases left in between. CDR1 is LNHDA and CDR2 is SQIVND in the germline V gene (reference sequence). The CDR3 totals 14 residues. CDR3 coding DNA: TGTGCCAGTAGTCAGACCGAAACGAACACTGAAGCTTTCTTT. Translated, it gives CASSQTETNTEAFF.

This chain uses TRBV19 with TRBJ1-5; D not certain. Germline lookup yields CDR1 LNHDA and CDR2 SQIVND (reference sequence). Trimming removed 4 bases at V and 5 bases at J, with 9 bases between. The CDR3 spans 13 residues. The CDR3 sequence is CASSTQEDQPQHF. CDR3 nucleotide sequence: TGTGCCAGTAGTACCCAGGAGGATCAGCCCCAGCATTTT.

The chain links TRBV28 to TRBJ2-3; 7 bases align to TRBD1. The germline CDR1 and CDR2 sequences are MDHEN and SYDVKM. The CDR3 is made up of 15 amino acids. With 1 base clipped from V and 2 bases from J, the junction kept 3 bases outside the gene matches. CDR3 coding DNA: TGTGCCAGCAGTTTATCAGGACAGGTCACAGATACGCAGTATTTT. Protein sequence: CASSLSGQVTDTQYF. The full variable domain, in which reference TRBV28 and TRBJ2-3 provide the parts outside the CDR3, is DVKVTQSSRYLVKRTGEKVFLECVQDMDHENMFWYRQDPGLGLRLIYFSYDVKMKEKGDIPEGYSVSREKKERFSLILESASTNQTSMYLCASSLSGQVTDTQYFGPGTRLTVL.

The J gene is TRBJ2-7, the V gene TRBV5-1; 10 bases line up with TRBD2. The CDR3 spans 16 residues. The germline gives CDR1 SGHRS, CDR2 YFSETQ. Trimming at V came to 3 bases and at J to 3 bases, leaving 9 bases not matched to a gene. The CDR3 DNA follows: TGCGCCAGCAGCTCATCCGGGACTAGCGCGATCTACGAGCAGTACTTC. Protein sequence: CASSSSGTSAIYEQYF. Supplemented by reference TRBV5-1 and TRBJ2-7, the full variable domain reads KAGVTQTPRYLIKTRGQQVTLSCSPISGHRSVSWYQQTPGQGLQFLFEYFSETQRNKGNFPGRFSGRQFSNSRSEMNVSTLELGDSALYLCASSSSGTSAIYEQYFGPGTRLTVT.

The chain couples TRBV7-6 to TRBJ2-3, with D possibly called TRBD1 or TRBD2 (5 bases each). Germline V gene data show CDR1 as SGHVS and CDR2 as FNYEAQ. The CDR3 runs to 14 residues. The germline V and J ends were trimmed by 6 bases and 2 bases, with 12 bases remaining between them. DNA of the CDR3: TGTGCCAGCAGTTCGGGACCGATCACAGATACGCAGTATTTT. Translated, it gives CASSSGPITDTQYF.

This chain links TRBV12-3 or TRBV12-4 with TRBJ1-2; the D is unclear. The CDR3 spans 12 residues. V lost 5 bases to trimming and J lost 1 base, with 5 bases between them. The CDR3 nucleotides are TGTGCCAGCAGTGGGAATAACTATGGCTACACCTTC. It yields the protein CASSGNNYGYTF.

The chain combines TRBV28 with TRBJ1-2; TRBD1 agrees at 10 bases. V lost 4 bases, J lost 4 bases, and 6 bases stayed unmatched. The germline gives CDR1 MDHEN, CDR2 SYDVKM. The CDR3 extends over 15 amino acids. DNA for the CDR3: TGTGCCAGCAGTTCCGGGACAGGGGTCGGCTATGGCTACACCTTC. Translated: CASSSGTGVGYGYTF.

The gene calls are TRBV2 and TRBJ1-5, with 7 bases fitting TRBD1. The V gene's germline CDR1 is SNHLY and CDR2 FYNNEI. The J segment lost 1 base and the V segment lost 7 bases, leaving 7 bases of the junction unmatched. The CDR3 sequence is 15 residues long. Here the CDR3 DNA reads TGTGCCAGCACCCTCAGGGGGGGAAGCAATCAGCCCCAGCATTTT. This gives the protein CASTLRGGSNQPQHF.

This chain links TRBV2 with TRBJ1-2; TRBD1 aligns across 8 bases. V was pared by 3 bases and J by 4 bases, with 4 bases of the junction left unmatched. The CDR3 contains 14 residues. Germline V CDR1 and CDR2: SNHLY, FYNNEI. CDR3 sequence: CASSEDRDSYGYTF. The CDR3 bases are TGTGCCAGCAGTGAGGACAGGGACAGCTATGGCTACACCTTC.

J is TRBJ2-1 and V is TRBV5-8, with 10 bases matching TRBD1. The ends lost 4 bases at V and 4 bases at J; junction bases unmatched: 5. CDR3 length equals 15 residues. The V gene's germline CDR1 is SGHTS and CDR2 YDEGEE. The CDR3 DNA follows: TGTGCCAGCAGCGCGACAGGGGGCCTTTACAATGAGCAGTTCTTC. The encoded protein is CASSATGGLYNEQFF.

This clone was found once. The chain recombines TRBV29-1 with TRBJ1-6; no reliable D call. This CDR3 has 14 amino acids. Germline V gene sequence: CDR1 SQVTM, CDR2 ANQGSEA. V lost 2 bases, J lost 4 bases, and 9 bases lay in between. This chain's CDR3 is CSVETGDYNSPLHF. Written as DNA, the CDR3 is TGCAGCGTTGAAACCGGGGATTATAATTCACCCCTCCACTTT.

This chain uses TRBV6-1 with TRBJ2-5, with D perhaps matching TRBD1 or TRBD2 (6 bases each). The germline gives CDR1 MNHNS, CDR2 SASEGT. The CDR3 spans 15 residues. Trimming cost V 1 base and J 5 bases, with 14 bases left between them. The CDR3, as DNA: TGTGCCAGCAGTGAAGACAGGGTCCGGGGGGAGACCCAGTACTTC. Translating gives CASSEDRVRGETQYF.

The chain joins TRBV3-1 (or the pseudogene TRBV3-2) to TRBJ2-2; weak D call: TRBD1 (6 bases). The CDR3 is 12 residues long. With 4 bases removed from V and 9 bases from J, the gap between germline ends came to 9 bases. The germline V gene has CDR1 LGHDT and CDR2 YNNKEL (reference sequence). The CDR3 coding sequence is TGTGCCAGCAGCCCAGGGGACCGGGAGCTGTTTTTT. Residues: CASSPGDRELFF.

The DNA for the CDR3 is TGTGCCAGCAGCGGATGGACAGGGGGCCCTGAAGCTTTCTTT. Protein sequence: CASSGWTGGPEAFF. The V call is TRBV5-6, the J call TRBJ1-1; TRBD1 matches at 11 bases. This CDR3 has 14 residues. J was trimmed by 6 bases and V by 4 bases; bases with no gene match: 5. Germline-derived CDR1 and CDR2 are SGHDT and YYEEEE.

The rearrangement links TRBV6-5 to TRBJ1-4; TRBD1 agrees at 8 bases. This CDR3 spans 16 amino acids. V lost 4 bases, J lost 6 bases, and 10 bases stayed unmatched. Germline V gives CDR1 MNHEY, CDR2 SVGAGI. The DNA of the CDR3 is TGTGCCAGCAGTTTATACAGGGGGGGGACTGATGAAAAACTGTTTTTT. This codes for CASSLYRGGTDEKLFF.

The rearrangement uses TRBV11-2 and TRBJ1-2, with a tentative D call TRBD1 (5 bases). V was trimmed by 5 bases and J by 6 bases, leaving 10 bases between them. The length of the CDR3 is 12 residues. Germline CDR1 and CDR2: SGHAT and FQNNGV. CDR3 residues: CASSAEGNGYTF. DNA for the CDR3: TGTGCCAGCAGCGCTGAGGGGAATGGCTACACCTTC.

This clone was seen just once. The V gene is TRBV5-4, the J gene TRBJ2-3; 9 bases are a match to TRBD2. CDR1 and CDR2 (germline): SGHNT, YYREEE (reference sequence). With 4 bases clipped from V and 0 bases from J, the junction kept 9 bases outside the gene matches. The CDR3 runs to 17 residues. Here the CDR3 DNA reads TGTGCCAGCAGCCTGAGGGCGGGGGGGACTAGCACAGATACGCAGTATTTT. It is translated as CASSLRAGGTSTDTQYF.

The genes are TRBV5-1 and TRBJ2-1; D may be TRBD2 (6 bases). The V gene's germline CDR1 is SGHRS and CDR2 YFSETQ. Trimming took 0 bases from V and 10 from J, leaving 11 bases between them. The CDR3 consists of 13 residues. CDR3: CASSLAEGREQFF. The CDR3 nucleotides are TGCGCCAGCAGCTTGGCGGAGGGTCGGGAGCAGTTCTTC.

The chain employs TRBV19 and TRBJ1-2; D unclear. The CDR3 has 13 amino acids. V dropped 0 bases and J dropped 5 bases, with 7 bases sitting between them. The V gene's germline CDR1 is LNHDA and CDR2 SQIVND (reference sequence). The CDR3 DNA is TGTGCCAGTAGTATAGATTACCGATATGGCTACACCTTC. This sequence encodes CASSIDYRYGYTF.

The chain combines TRBV6-5 with TRBJ1-6; the D is unclear. V was clipped by 4 bases and J by 14 bases, with 15 bases between them. Germline values: CDR1 MNHEY, CDR2 SVGAGI. The CDR3 sequence is 13 residues long. CDR3 amino acids: CASSSQIGETLHF. Written as DNA, the CDR3 is TGTGCCAGCAGTTCCCAAATCGGGGAGACCCTCCACTTT.

The rearrangement uses TRBV27 and TRBJ1-5; the match to TRBD1 covers 8 bases. The CDR3 has 17 residues. Germline V gene data show CDR1 as MNHEY and CDR2 as SMNVEV (reference sequence). With V trimmed by 1 base and J by 7 bases, 12 bases remained unmatched. The CDR3 DNA reads TGTGCCAGCAGTTTATGGGCAGGGGGCTCGGGATGGCAGCCCCAGCATTTT. Residues: CASSLWAGGSGWQPQHF.

The gene calls are TRBV4-1 and TRBJ1-4; a weak D match, TRBD1 (6 bases). V lost 3 bases to trimming and J lost 7 bases, with 21 bases between them. Germline CDR1 MGHRA, CDR2 YSYEKL. The CDR3 extends over 17 amino acids. Here the CDR3 reads CASSHGGIGGLAEKLFF. As DNA, the CDR3 is TGCGCCAGCAGCCACGGGGGGATAGGGGGACTTGCTGAAAAACTGTTTTTT.

The chain links TRBV28 to TRBJ1-3, with 7 bases matching TRBD1. Trimming cost V 5 bases and J 4 bases; bases outside gene matches: 5. Germline V gene sequence: CDR1 MDHEN, CDR2 SYDVKM. The length of the CDR3 is 14 residues. This chain's CDR3 is CASSPTGRGNTIYF. The CDR3 DNA reads as TGTGCCAGCAGTCCGACAGGGAGAGGAAACACCATATATTTT.

The J gene is TRBJ1-4, the V gene TRBV4-2, with a weak D call TRBD1 (6 bases). In germline, CDR1 is LGHNA, CDR2 YNFKEQ. The ends were cut back, 3 bases at V and 4 bases at J, with 15 bases in the middle. There are 16 residues in the CDR3. The CDR3 DNA reads as TGTGCCAGCAGCCAGGCGAGGGGGGCCGTTAATGAAAAACTGTTTTTT. It encodes CASSQARGAVNEKLFF.

This clone appeared a single time. The chain couples TRBV7-2 to TRBJ2-7; TRBD1 agrees at 9 bases. The germline V gene has CDR1 SGHTA and CDR2 FQGNSA. This CDR3 has 15 amino acids. After removal of 4 bases from V and 4 bases from J, the junction contained 8 bases not matched to a gene. CDR3 residues: CASSWDRDRVYEQYF. The CDR3 DNA sequence: TGTGCCAGCAGCTGGGACCGGGACAGGGTTTACGAGCAGTACTTC.

The rearrangement uses TRBV6-2 or TRBV6-3 and TRBJ1-1; D might be TRBD1 (6 bases). With 2 bases removed from V and 0 bases from J, the gap between germline ends came to 10 bases. The CDR3 runs 15 residues. The germline CDR1 and CDR2 sequences are MNHEY and SVGEGT. CDR3 residues: CASSYGQGLNTEAFF. CDR3 coding DNA: TGTGCCAGCAGTTACGGGCAGGGGCTGAACACTGAAGCTTTCTTT.

The chain joins TRBV7-9 to TRBJ1-5; no firm D call. Looked up from germline, CDR1 is SEHNR and CDR2 is FQNEAQ (reference sequence). The CDR3 contains 15 residues. V lost 2 bases and J lost 5, with 13 bases in between. As DNA, the CDR3 is TGTGCCAGCAGCTTAATTGGTCAAGGAGATCAGCCCCAGCATTTT. The encoded protein is CASSLIGQGDQPQHF.

The chain recombines TRBV5-4 with TRBJ1-3; 7 bases match TRBD1. Trimming removed 5 bases from V and 1 base from J; junction bases left unmatched: 3. The CDR3 spans 14 residues. From germline, CDR1 is SGHNT and CDR2 YYREEE (reference sequence). This CDR3 reads CASSDRASGNTIYF. For the CDR3, the DNA is TGTGCCAGCAGTGACAGGGCGTCTGGAAACACCATATATTTT.